This T cell receptor beta chain was sequenced for a study of PD-1 blockade in classical Hodgkin lymphoma. Sequenced by immunoSEQ multiplex PCR; TCRdb stores in-frame clones only, minus some. The sample includes some 19,000 clones, approximately 88% seen only once; the top ten take under 7.5%. This clone was observed once. Its antigen is undetermined. Findings and caveats of the study: Significant TCR diversity gains by C4D1 occurred in CD4+ but not CD8+ cells. Complete responders' baseline diversity resembled that of newly diagnosed patients.

Relapses following autologous stem cell transplantation were seen in all patients, with brentuximab vedotin exposure varying. Best outcomes ranged across complete response, partial response and progressive disease. The sequence derives from a human donor with classical Hodgkin lymphoma. This specimen was peripheral blood mononuclear cells (PBMCs), taken at baseline.

CDR3 region: CASSQEIRVNEQYF. The CDR3 DNA is TGCGCCAGCAGCCAAGAAATCCGGGTTAACGAGCAGTACTTC. The chain employs TRBV4-3 and TRBJ2-7; the D is unclear. V dropped 0 bases and J dropped 5 bases, with 11 bases sitting between them. Germline V CDR1 and CDR2: LGHNA, YSLEER. This CDR3 is 14 amino acids long.